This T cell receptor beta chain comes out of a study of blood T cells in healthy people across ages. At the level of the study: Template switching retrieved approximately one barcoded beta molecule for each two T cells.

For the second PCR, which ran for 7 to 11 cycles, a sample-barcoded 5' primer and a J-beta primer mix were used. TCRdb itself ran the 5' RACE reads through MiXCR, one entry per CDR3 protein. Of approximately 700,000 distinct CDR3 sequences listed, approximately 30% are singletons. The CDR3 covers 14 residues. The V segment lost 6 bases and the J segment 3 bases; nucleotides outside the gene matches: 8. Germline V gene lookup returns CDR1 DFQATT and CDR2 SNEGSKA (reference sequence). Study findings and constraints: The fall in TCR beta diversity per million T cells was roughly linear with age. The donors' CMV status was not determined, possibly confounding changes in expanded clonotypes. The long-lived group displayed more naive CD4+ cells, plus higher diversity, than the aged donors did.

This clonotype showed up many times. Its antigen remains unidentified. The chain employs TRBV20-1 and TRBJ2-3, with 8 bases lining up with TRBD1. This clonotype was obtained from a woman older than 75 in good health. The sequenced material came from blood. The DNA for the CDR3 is TGCAGTGCCGCAGGGGGCGCGGGTACAGATACGCAGTATTTT. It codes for CSAAGGAGTDTQYF.